Sequencing of this T cell receptor beta chain was carried out in a study of cytomegalovirus exposure and HLA in healthy donors. Use of 60 Vbeta and 13 Jbeta primers characterized the PCR. Measured with immunoSEQ multiplex PCR; TCRdb has only the in-frame clones, and not every one. This sample carries about 59,000 clones, 65% to 90% of them seen once, and the ten largest clones take about 1.6%. The CDR3 length is 12 residues. Germline values: CDR1 GTSNPN, CDR2 SVGIG (reference sequence). V shed 2 bases and J shed 3 bases, with 7 bases lying between them. Sequencing was performed on PBMCs. The origin of this receptor is a human donor in good health. The chain uses TRBV30 and TRBJ1-1, with D uncertain. The CDR3 sequence is CAWSRRDTEAFF. In nucleotides, the CDR3 is TGTGCCTGGAGTCGGAGGGACACTGAAGCTTTCTTT.